The source of this T cell receptor beta chain is a study of blood T cell repertoires in COVID-19. Clones were read by immunoSEQ multiplex PCR, and TCRdb kept only the in-frame ones, dropping some. In the table there are 200,000 to 300,000 clones, roughly 86% of which are singletons. Trimming stripped 6 bases from V and 3 bases from J, with 12 bases between. Germline V lookup: CDR1 ENHRY, CDR2 SYGVKD. The CDR3 has 13 residues. The clonotype was recovered from a man in his forties or fifties who had recovered from COVID-19. V gene TRBV10-3 combines with J gene TRBJ2-7, with TRBD1 as a possible D gene (6 bases). Source material: peripheral blood. The CDR3 sequence: CAISRTEVYEQYF. The CDR3 nucleotides read TGTGCCATCAGCCGGACAGAAGTCTACGAGCAGTACTTC.